These 27 T cell receptor beta chains share one sample of origin, sequenced in a study of T cells in tuberculosis. The assay was immunoSEQ multiplex PCR, and TCRdb's table has in-frame clones only and misses some. This table holds about 34,000 clones, 95% to 97% found once. Specimen: PBMCs. Every receptor here comes from a donor aged 10-29 years with latent tuberculosis or without tuberculosis infection.

The chain employs TRBV5-1 and TRBJ1-4, with D maybe TRBD1 (5 bases). CDR3 length: 15 residues. The germline V gene has CDR1 SGHRS and CDR2 YFSETQ. The germline V and J ends were trimmed by 1 base and 8 bases, with 15 bases remaining between them. CDR3 region: CASSLFGGGEEKLFF. CDR3 nucleotides: TGCGCCAGCAGCTTGTTCGGCGGAGGGGAGGAAAAACTGTTTTTT.

The chain has TRBV6-1 and TRBJ1-1; D is unclear. The CDR3 contains 13 residues. Germline CDR1 MNHNS, CDR2 SASEGT. The V gene lost 4 bases and the J gene lost 0 bases, with 6 bases spanning the gap. This CDR3 is CASSGPVNTEAFF. DNA for the CDR3: TGTGCCAGCAGTGGTCCAGTGAACACTGAAGCTTTCTTT.

The chain uses TRBV19 and TRBJ2-7, with TRBD2 matching over 9 bases. V trimming: 6 bases; J trimming: 2 bases; junction bases outside the gene matches: 2. CDR1 is LNHDA, CDR2 SQIVND, per germline (reference sequence). The CDR3 has 13 amino acids. The CDR3 loop is CASSSSGTYEQYF. The CDR3 DNA sequence: TGTGCCAGTAGCTCTAGCGGGACCTACGAGCAGTACTTC.

J is TRBJ1-1 and V is TRBV14, with D perhaps TRBD1 (5 bases). CDR3 size: 16 residues. Trimming took 2 bases from V and 3 from J, leaving 16 bases between them. CDR1 is SGHDN, CDR2 FVKESK, per germline. The CDR3, as DNA: TGTGCCAGCAGCCAACAGAGGGACTCTCCGGACACTGAAGCTTTCTTT. Amino acid sequence: CASSQQRDSPDTEAFF.

The genes are TRBV7-8 and TRBJ1-1; TRBD1 aligns across 10 bases. Germline-derived CDR1 and CDR2 are SGHVS and FQNEAQ. The ends lost 5 bases at V and 5 bases at J; junction bases unmatched: 8. CDR3 length: 15 residues. The CDR3 sequence: CASSHGQGGKTEAFF. The CDR3 nucleotides read TGTGCCAGCAGCCATGGACAGGGGGGGAAAACTGAAGCTTTCTTT.

V and J are TRBV19 and TRBJ2-5; D perhaps matches TRBD2 (6 bases). The CDR3 sequence is 14 residues long. The ends were cut back, 5 bases at V and 1 base at J, with 11 bases in the middle. The V gene's germline CDR1 is LNHDA and CDR2 SQIVND (reference sequence). The CDR3 region is CASSRDSFQETQYF. The CDR3 DNA sequence: TGTGCCAGTAGTCGGGACTCCTTCCAAGAGACCCAGTACTTC. Filled out from reference TRBV19 and TRBJ2-5, the complete variable domain reads DGGITQSPKYLFRKEGQNVTLSCEQNLNHDAMYWYRQDPGQGLRLIYYSQIVNDFQKGDIAEGYSVSREKKESFPLTVTSAQKNPTAFYLCASSRDSFQETQYFGPGTRLLVL.

This sequence joins TRBV6-1 and TRBJ2-1; 9 bases are a match to TRBD2. Looked up from germline, CDR1 is MNHNS and CDR2 is SASEGT. Trimming at V came to 2 bases and at J to 1 base, leaving 9 bases not matched to a gene. CDR3 length: 18 amino acids. The CDR3 DNA is TGTGCCAGCAGTGAATCAATTAGCGGGAGATATTCCTACAATGAGCAGTTCTTC. The encoded protein is CASSESISGRYSYNEQFF.

This chain links TRBV6-1 with TRBJ2-3, with D perhaps TRBD1 (5 bases). The ends were cut back, 4 bases at V and 6 bases at J, with 11 bases in the middle. The CDR3 consists of 13 residues. Germline values: CDR1 MNHNS, CDR2 SASEGT. DNA for the CDR3: TGTGCCAGCAGTGGGCAGGGAACCGATACGCAGTATTTT. Encoded protein: CASSGQGTDTQYF.

By sample fraction, this clone is medium-sized. The rearrangement joins TRBV7-9 to TRBJ1-4, with TRBD1 as a possible D gene (5 bases). Germline V gene lookup returns CDR1 SEHNR and CDR2 FQNEAQ (reference sequence). The CDR3 is 14 amino acids. V dropped 2 bases and J dropped 7 bases, with 11 bases sitting between them. The CDR3 coding sequence is TGTGCCAGCAGCTTACAGGGTACGGGTGAAAAACTGTTTTTT. Amino acids: CASSLQGTGEKLFF.

The V and J genes are TRBV15 and TRBJ2-3, with 9 bases that match TRBD1. The germline CDR1 and CDR2 sequences are LNHNV and YYDKDF (reference sequence). J was trimmed by 3 bases and V by 4 bases; bases with no gene match: 8. CDR3 length: 16 amino acids. In nucleotides, the CDR3 is TGTGCCACCAGCACCGGACAGGGGTTAAGTACAGATACGCAGTATTTT. This translates into CATSTGQGLSTDTQYF. Variable domain in full (rest from reference TRBV15 and TRBJ2-3): DAMVIQNPRYQVTQFGKPVTLSCSQTLNHNVMYWYQQKSSQAPKLLFHYYDKDFNNEADTPDNFQSRRPNTSFCFLDIRSPGLGDTAMYLCATSTGQGLSTDTQYFGPGTRLTVL.

The chain uses TRBV9 and TRBJ2-3; 12 nucleotides align to TRBD2. The CDR3 has 15 amino acids. V lost 7 bases and J lost 4; bases outside the gene matches: 7. The germline gives CDR1 SGDLS, CDR2 YYNGEE. The CDR3 protein is CASEKGLAGSDTQYF. The CDR3 nucleotides are TGTGCCAGCGAGAAAGGACTAGCGGGATCAGATACGCAGTATTTT. The full variable domain, its missing parts supplied by reference TRBV9 and TRBJ2-3, is DSGVTQTPKHLITATGQRVTLRCSPRSGDLSVYWYQQSLDQGLQFLIQYYNGEERAKGNILERFSAQQFPDLHSELNLSSLELGDSALYFCASEKGLAGSDTQYFGPGTRLTVL.

The chain has TRBV7-9 and TRBJ2-7; D ambiguous. V was cut by 4 bases and J by 6 bases, with 13 bases left in between. This CDR3 spans 13 amino acids. The germline V gene encodes CDR1 SEHNR and CDR2 FQNEAQ (reference sequence). The CDR3 region has the DNA TGTGCCAGCAGCTCCTCGAAATACGGCGAGCAGTACTTC. Translating it yields CASSSSKYGEQYF.

The chain carries TRBV29-1 and TRBJ2-3, with 8 bases aligning to TRBD1. The CDR3 is 14 residues long. The ends lost 8 bases at V and 0 bases at J; junction bases unmatched: 7. Per the germline V gene, CDR1 is SQVTM and CDR2 is ANQGSEA. CDR3 protein: CSTRTGTSTDTQYF. CDR3 coding DNA: TGCAGCACCAGGACAGGGACTAGCACAGATACGCAGTATTTT.

This clone appeared once. The genes are TRBV4-1 and TRBJ2-7; TRBD1 might be the D (6 bases). With 3 bases removed from V and 6 bases from J, the gap between germline ends came to 21 bases. The CDR3 consists of 16 residues. In germline, CDR1 is MGHRA, CDR2 YSYEKL. The CDR3 region is CASSHFSGQGPSEQYF. The CDR3 nucleotides are TGCGCCAGCAGCCACTTCAGTGGGCAGGGGCCAAGCGAGCAGTACTTC.

The rearrangement joins TRBV5-1 to TRBJ2-5; 8 bases match TRBD2. The CDR3 is 14 amino acids. J gave up 5 bases and V 4 bases, and 7 bases lay outside the gene matches. Looked up from germline, CDR1 is SGHRS and CDR2 is YFSETQ. The CDR3 DNA sequence: TGCGCCAGCAGCCCCGGGGGGGCCGGGGAGACCCAGTACTTC. This encodes CASSPGGAGETQYF.

This chain links TRBV19 with TRBJ2-7; 7 bases agree with TRBD1. The CDR3 is made up of 17 amino acids. The J segment lost 6 bases and the V segment lost 1 base, leaving 15 bases of the junction unmatched. Looked up from germline, CDR1 is LNHDA and CDR2 is SQIVND (reference sequence). The CDR3 region is CASSIGGTVALRGEQYF. DNA for the CDR3: TGTGCCAGTAGTATAGGAGGGACAGTAGCCCTTAGAGGCGAGCAGTACTTC.

This chain joins TRBV19 and TRBJ1-1, with 9 bases lining up with TRBD1. CDR3 size: 15 residues. Germline trimming cut 5 bases from V and 4 bases from J; bases unmatched to any gene: 8. Germline-derived CDR1 and CDR2 are LNHDA and SQIVND (reference sequence). The CDR3 region has the DNA TGTGCCAGTAGTGGCGGGACAGGGATTTTCACTGAAGCTTTCTTT. Residues: CASSGGTGIFTEAFF.

V gene TRBV19 combines with J gene TRBJ2-1; D is unresolved. From germline, CDR1 is LNHDA and CDR2 SQIVND (reference sequence). The CDR3 loop spans 12 amino acids. V was shortened by 6 bases and J by 5 bases, with 8 bases between the two germline ends. In DNA, the CDR3 is TGTGCCAGTAGCACACACCACAATGAGCAGTTCTTC. Translating it yields CASSTHHNEQFF.

The DNA of the CDR3 is TGTGCCAGCTTGCCCGGGGAGCGGTATGGCTACACCTTC. Its translation is CASLPGERYGYTF. The chain employs TRBV28 and TRBJ1-2; no definite D call. Trimming cost V 8 bases and J 5 bases, with 15 bases left between them. The CDR3 loop spans 13 amino acids. Germline CDR1 MDHEN, CDR2 SYDVKM.

The gene calls are TRBV20-1 and TRBJ2-3; the D gene is possibly TRBD1 (5 bases). Trimming removed 6 bases from V and 8 bases from J, with 9 bases in between. The CDR3 is 10 residues long. Germline CDR1 reads DFQATT; CDR2 reads SNEGSKA (reference sequence). CDR3 bases: TGCAGTGCCAGGGCGGTTACGCAGTATTTT. Amino acid sequence: CSARAVTQYF.

V usage is TRBV2 and J usage is TRBJ2-5; D perhaps matches TRBD2 (5 bases). The V gene lost 4 bases and the J gene lost 5 bases, with 11 bases spanning the gap. The germline V gene has CDR1 SNHLY and CDR2 FYNNEI. The CDR3 totals 13 residues. CDR3 coding DNA: TGTGCCAGCAGTGTGGACTCCGCGGAGACCCAGTACTTC. Its translation: CASSVDSAETQYF.

The chain links TRBV5-1 to TRBJ2-5; a possible D gene is TRBD1 (5 bases). The CDR3 sequence is 20 residues long. Germline assignment: CDR1 SGHRS and CDR2 YFSETQ. Trimming took off 2 bases at V and 2 bases at J, with 28 bases between the two ends. CDR3 coding DNA: TGCGCCAGCAGCTTTGGGGCTGACCGGTCGGTCGGAATCTTACAAGAGACCCAGTACTTC. Translation: CASSFGADRSVGILQETQYF.

This chain connects TRBV10-3 to TRBJ1-2; D not resolved. The CDR3 consists of 11 residues. The germline V and J ends were trimmed by 3 bases and 8 bases, with 7 bases remaining between them. From germline, CDR1 is ENHRY and CDR2 SYGVKD. The CDR3 is CAISDGDGYTF. The CDR3 nucleotides read TGTGCCATCAGTGACGGAGACGGCTACACCTTC.

The chain uses TRBV4-1 and TRBJ1-3; weak D call: TRBD1 (6 bases). V was shortened by 4 bases and J by 8 bases, with 27 bases between the two germline ends. The CDR3 has 18 amino acids. The germline gives CDR1 MGHRA, CDR2 YSYEKL. The CDR3 nucleotides are TGCGCCAGCAGCCTCCGACAGGTACTAACAGCTCTGGAAGACACCATATATTTT. The encoded protein is CASSLRQVLTALEDTIYF.

The chain has TRBV6-1 and TRBJ2-7, with D perhaps matching TRBD2 (6 bases). This CDR3 has 12 amino acids. CDR1 and CDR2 from the germline V gene are MNHNS and SASEGT. This CDR3 is CASGRFSYEQYF. As DNA, the CDR3 is TGTGCGAGCGGGCGATTTTCCTACGAGCAGTACTTC.

J is TRBJ2-2 and V is TRBV2; 12 nucleotides match TRBD1. This CDR3 region has 17 residues. V shed 4 bases, J shed 3 bases, and the junction held 6 bases outside the gene matches. The germline CDR1 and CDR2 sequences are SNHLY and FYNNEI. In DNA, the CDR3 is TGTGCCAGCAGTGCCCACCGGGACAGGGGGCACACCGGGGAGCTGTTTTTT. Protein sequence: CASSAHRDRGHTGELFF.

The chain recombines TRBV2 with TRBJ1-1, with TRBD1 matching 7 bases. CDR1 SNHLY and CDR2 FYNNEI come from the germline V gene. The junction had 10 bases not matched to a gene; V was cut back by 4 bases and J by 5 bases. The CDR3 has 15 residues. CDR3 DNA: TGTGCCAGCAGTGGTCCCAGTAGGGGGCAGACTGAAGCTTTCTTT. Protein: CASSGPSRGQTEAFF.